This T cell receptor beta chain came from a study of cytomegalovirus exposure and HLA in healthy donors. Overall study context: Out of fewer than 400 genotyped donors, roughly 80% belonged to the Caucasian-associated ancestry cluster.

This clone was found once. Relative to the germline gene, one junction end is altered; a read error may explain this. PCR primers comprised 60 Vbeta and 13 Jbeta primers. TCRdb's copy holds only in-frame clones and misses some; the assay was immunoSEQ multiplex PCR. The sample includes more than 95,000 clones, around 80% seen only once; the top ten take about 5.9%. This CDR3 spans 14 amino acids. Germline-derived CDR1 and CDR2 are SEHNR and FQNEAQ (reference sequence). The source is a man aged 18 to 29 in good health and CMV-seronegative. Sequencing used PBMCs. V gene TRBV7-9 combines with J gene TRBJ2-7, with D tentatively TRBD1 (5 bases). The CDR3 bases are TGTTCCAGCAGCTTAGCCCAGGGTAAGAACGAGCAGTACTTC. Its translation: CSSSLAQGKNEQYF.